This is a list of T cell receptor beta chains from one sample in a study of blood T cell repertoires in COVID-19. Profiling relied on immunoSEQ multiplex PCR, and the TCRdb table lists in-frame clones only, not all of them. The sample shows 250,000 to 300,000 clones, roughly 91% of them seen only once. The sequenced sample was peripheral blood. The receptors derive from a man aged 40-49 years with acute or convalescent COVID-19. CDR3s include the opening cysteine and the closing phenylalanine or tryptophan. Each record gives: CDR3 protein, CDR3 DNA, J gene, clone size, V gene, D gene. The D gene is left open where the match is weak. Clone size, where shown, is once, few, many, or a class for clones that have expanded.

CDR3: CASSINRDHYGYTF; DNA: TGTGCCAGTAGTATAAACAGGGACCATTACGGCTACACCTTC; J: TRBJ1-2; size: -; V: TRBV19; D: -
CDR3: CASSEAGAGGKNEQFF; DNA: TGTGCCAGCAGTGAAGCAGGAGCGGGGGGGAAGAATGAGCAGTTCTTC; J: TRBJ2-1; size: -; V: TRBV6-1; D: TRBD2
CDR3: CASSSGIDTQYF; DNA: TGCGCCAGCAGTTCAGGGATAGATACGCAGTATTTT; J: TRBJ2-3; size: once; V: TRBV5-1; D: -
CDR3: CASSRQGGEKLFF; DNA: TGTGCCAGCTCACGACAGGGGGGAGAAAAACTGTTTTTT; J: TRBJ1-4; size: once; V: TRBV18; D: TRBD1
CDR3: CASGGRLVAGELFF; DNA: TGTGCCAGCGGGGGACGACTAGTCGCCGGGGAGCTGTTTTTT; J: TRBJ2-2; size: -; V: TRBV2; D: -
CDR3: CSARQGETQYF; DNA: TGCAGCGCCCGACAGGGGGAAACGCAGTATTTT; J: TRBJ2-3; size: -; V: TRBV29-1; D: TRBD1
CDR3: CASSSNPGGPPYNEQFF; DNA: TGTGCCAGCAGTTCAAATCCGGGGGGCCCGCCTTACAATGAGCAGTTCTTC; J: TRBJ2-1; size: -; V: TRBV27; D: -
CDR3: CASTGDSLADEQFF; DNA: TGTGCCAGTACCGGGGACAGCCTCGCGGATGAGCAGTTCTTC; J: TRBJ2-1; size: -; V: TRBV9; D: TRBD1
CDR3: CASGLADRAGQPQHF; DNA: TGTGCTAGTGGTTTGGCCGACAGGGCTGGACAGCCCCAGCATTTT; J: TRBJ1-5; size: -; V: TRBV12-5; D: TRBD1
CDR3: CASSQSPMTDSATSNEKLFF; DNA: TGTGCCAGCAGCCAATCCCCAATGACGGACAGCGCAACCTCTAATGAAAAACTGTTTTTT; J: TRBJ1-4; size: -; V: TRBV4-2; D: -
CDR3: CASSRDRGGNQPQHF; DNA: TGTGCCAGCTCACGGGACAGGGGAGGCAATCAGCCCCAGCATTTT; J: TRBJ1-5; size: once; V: TRBV18; D: TRBD1
CDR3: CASSDGPGTQYF; DNA: TGTGCCAGCAGTGACGGTCCGGGGACGCAGTATTTT; J: TRBJ2-3; size: -; V: TRBV2; D: -
CDR3: CASSWVGDNEQFF; DNA: TGTGCCAGCAGTTGGGTAGGAGACAATGAGCAGTTCTTC; J: TRBJ2-1; size: -; V: TRBV27; D: -
CDR3: CAIRGDRGSTGELFF; DNA: TGTGCCATCAGGGGGGACAGGGGGTCGACCGGGGAGCTGTTTTTT; J: TRBJ2-2; size: -; V: TRBV10-3; D: TRBD1
CDR3: CASSILALSSYNEQFF; DNA: TGTGCCAGTAGTATCCTAGCGCTGAGCTCCTACAATGAGCAGTTCTTC; J: TRBJ2-1; size: -; V: TRBV19; D: -
CDR3: CASTIAGVAYEQYF; DNA: TGTGCCAGCACCATTGCGGGGGTGGCCTACGAGCAGTACTTC; J: TRBJ2-7; size: once; V: TRBV7-9; D: TRBD2
CDR3: CASRYIQGMDEQYF; DNA: TGTGCCAGCAGATATATACAGGGGATGGACGAGCAGTACTTC; J: TRBJ2-7; size: once; V: TRBV2; D: TRBD1
CDR3: CAWSVFAGDSGNTIYF; DNA: TGTGCCTGGAGTGTTTTTGCAGGGGACTCTGGAAACACCATATATTTT; J: TRBJ1-3; size: once; V: TRBV30; D: -
CDR3: CASSQRRGGGTEAFF; DNA: TGCGCCAGCAGCCAAAGGAGAGGTGGAGGCACTGAAGCTTTCTTT; J: TRBJ1-1; size: once; V: TRBV10-2; D: -
CDR3: CASSQKQWAAWDTQYF; DNA: TGTGCCAGCAGTCAAAAACAGTGGGCCGCCTGGGATACGCAGTATTTT; J: TRBJ2-3; size: few; V: TRBV5-4; D: -
CDR3: CASSQDEAYNEQFF; DNA: TGTGCCAGCAGCCAAGACGAGGCCTACAATGAGCAGTTCTTC; J: TRBJ2-1; size: -; V: TRBV4-2; D: -
CDR3: CASSSSGQNTEAFF; DNA: TGCGCCAGCAGTTCTTCCGGACAGAACACTGAAGCTTTCTTT; J: TRBJ1-1; size: -; V: TRBV5-1; D: -
CDR3: CASSFGQRETEAFF; DNA: TGTGCCAGCAGTTTCGGACAGCGAGAGACTGAAGCTTTCTTT; J: TRBJ1-1; size: -; V: TRBV28; D: -
CDR3: CASSAEMSSPLHF; DNA: TGTGCCAGCAGCGCCGAAATGAGTTCACCCCTCCACTTT; J: TRBJ1-6; size: once; V: TRBV5-6; D: -
CDR3: CAISERGQGSSGNTIYF; DNA: TGTGCCATCAGTGAGAGGGGACAGGGGAGCTCTGGAAACACCATATATTTT; J: TRBJ1-3; size: -; V: TRBV10-3; D: TRBD1
CDR3: CASSPQGALMYF; DNA: TGCGCCAGCAGCCCCCAGGGGGCGCTGATGTATTTT; J: TRBJ2-3; size: -; V: TRBV5-1; D: TRBD1
CDR3: CATKQGANSPLHF; DNA: TGTGCCACGAAACAGGGGGCTAACTCACCCCTCCACTTT; J: TRBJ1-6; size: once; V: TRBV24-1; D: TRBD1
CDR3: CASSQDGTGNTEAFF; DNA: TGCGCCAGCAGCCAAGATGGGACAGGGAACACTGAAGCTTTCTTT; J: TRBJ1-1; size: -; V: TRBV4-1; D: TRBD1
CDR3: CASSLMSGDTEAFF; DNA: TGTGCCAGCAGTTTGATGTCGGGAGACACTGAAGCTTTCTTT; J: TRBJ1-1; size: -; V: TRBV7-9; D: -
CDR3: CASSSGMYGYTF; DNA: TGTGCCAGCAGCTCAGGGATGTATGGCTACACCTTC; J: TRBJ1-2; size: -; V: TRBV11-2; D: -
CDR3: CASSPPGTVYEQYF; DNA: TGTGCCAGTAGTCCCCCGGGGACAGTCTACGAGCAGTACTTC; J: TRBJ2-7; size: once; V: TRBV19; D: TRBD1
CDR3: CASSSPRGRGTNEQFF; DNA: TGTGCCAGCAGCTCCCCAAGGGGGCGAGGAACCAATGAGCAGTTCTTC; J: TRBJ2-1; size: -; V: TRBV7-9; D: TRBD1
CDR3: CASTSAQGVGNTIYF; DNA: TGTGCCAGCACCTCTGCACAGGGCGTAGGAAACACCATATATTTT; J: TRBJ1-3; size: -; V: TRBV6-6; D: -
CDR3: CASKRAGGTGELFF; DNA: TGTGCCAGCAAAAGGGCAGGGGGGACCGGGGAGCTGTTTTTT; J: TRBJ2-2; size: -; V: TRBV7-9; D: -
CDR3: CASSSGTGNTGELFF; DNA: TGCGCCAGCAGCTCGGGGACAGGAAACACCGGGGAGCTGTTTTTT; J: TRBJ2-2; size: -; V: TRBV5-1; D: TRBD1